The clone carrying this T cell receptor beta chain was seen more than once but under ten times. Antigen unknown. The CDR3 contains 17 residues. The V gene's germline CDR1 is SGHTA and CDR2 FQGNSA. V lost 5 bases and J lost 6; bases outside the gene matches: 12. cDNA libraries for TCR beta contained unique molecular identifiers. TCRdb re-called the PCR reads through MiXCR, storing one row per CDR3 protein. The sample consists of 700,000 to 800,000 distinct CDR3 sequences, roughly 30% of them appearing once. The source of the sample is a study of post-analysis software for immune sequencing data. Looking at the study overall: Both relapsing-remitting and secondary progressive multiple sclerosis featured among the disease courses, as did progressive-relapsing multiple sclerosis.

Study results and limitations: Normalized Chao1 diversity in multiple sclerosis patients fell significantly below that of controls. In patients, roughly 5 TRBV segments were more frequent than in controls, with TRBV5-6, TRBV5-1 and TRBV20-1 among them.

The TCR comes from a girl aged 5-17 years with multiple sclerosis. The gene calls are TRBV7-2 and TRBJ2-4, with 11 nucleotides matching TRBD2. Sequencing was carried out using blood. The CDR3 nucleotides read TGTGCCAGCAGCCTACAGGGGCTAGCGGGAGGTGGAAACATTCAGTACTTC. Its translation is CASSLQGLAGGGNIQYF.